This TCR beta chain stems from a study of cytotoxic CD8 clonotypes in ibrutinib-treated CLL. V was pared by 2 bases and J by 5 bases, with 12 bases between. The length of the CDR3 is 14 residues. Germline CDR1 and CDR2: SEHNR and FQNEAQ (reference sequence). Only in-frame clones appear in the TCRdb table, and some are missing; sequencing was by immunoSEQ multiplex PCR. The table has around 41,000 clones, roughly 72% seen once; the top ten hold around 9.1%. The chain is built from TRBV7-9 and TRBJ1-1; tentative D call: TRBD1 (6 bases). The sequenced sample was PBMCs, obtained at disease progression, from a patient treated with ibrutinib. The source is a human donor with chronic lymphocytic leukemia. The CDR3 loop reads CASSLQGLGTEAFF. In DNA form, the CDR3 reads TGTGCCAGCAGCTTACAGGGGTTAGGGACTGAAGCTTTCTTT.